The sequence of this TCR beta chain was determined in a study of cytomegalovirus exposure and HLA in healthy donors (dated 2017 in TCRdb). Turning to the overall study: A later analysis indicated that the 90 to 150 validation repertoires were generated on the platform also employed for the roughly 730 repertoires of the first cohort. The study was designed to test whether signatures of past pathogen exposure could be identified by cataloging public T cell receptors. Besides the first cohort of about 730 subjects, a separate validation cohort made up of about 120 different subjects was used. High-throughput TCR immunosequencing, statistical association of individual TCRs with disease status, and machine learning were combined to predict cytomegalovirus infection status.

Overall study outcomes, separate from this receptor: The authors suggested that the approach could potentially be generalized to other disease states and immunological phenotypes. Of the cluster scores, 90% to 95% were above 0 in a later analysis, which found that TCRs clustered in the first cohort also tended to co-occur in the 95 to 150 validation repertoires. In both the original and validation cohorts, the classifier was reported to diagnose cytomegalovirus status with high specificity and sensitivity. A few of the identified cytomegalovirus-associated TCR beta chains were confirmed in vitro to be specific for cytomegalovirus antigens. The study gave a list of 150 to 200 TCR beta chains associated with cytomegalovirus. Most TCR sequences were observed very rarely across donors, whereas some public TCRs were present in many individuals. The validation cohort had no HLA typing available for a later analysis, so co-occurrence within that cohort was assessed over all 130 or so repertoires.

Library generation was performed with the immunoSEQ multiplex PCR assay. In the authors' own workflow: A statistical classification framework was built for diagnosing cytomegalovirus status from the catalog of TCR beta chain sequences. The table was pulled from immuneACCESS by TCRdb, which kept in-frame rearrangements only. Such tables lose some clones; where checked, under half of the loss comes from unresolved V genes, and the rest has no known cause. That table supplies the V and J calls and clone size; D and trimming were determined from the DNA. This sample lists more than 120,000 clones; roughly 90% were detected once. 4.5% of the sample goes to the ten largest clones. The donors belonged to the validation cohort of about 120 subjects, which was separate from the roughly 670-subject first cohort. In the case of this clone: Its antigen specificity is not known. Within one base of it there is no much larger clone, and no base qualities were kept.

V is pared back by 5 bases and J by 1 base, with 15 bases lying between the germline termini. CDR1 SEHNR and CDR2 FQNEAQ are derived from the germline V gene (reference sequence). The CDR3, cysteine through phenylalanine, is 16 amino acids long. Only the CDR3 DNA stays, 48 bases, in frame from base 1. The receptor chain draws on TRBV7-9 and TRBJ2-1; a weak D assignment points to TRBD2 (5 bases agree). The sequencing input was PBMCs. This TCR derives from a man aged 18 to 29 in good health and CMV-seropositive. CDR3 sequence: CASSVQQTGSYNEQFF. Here is the DNA: TGTGCCAGCAGCGTACAACAGACGGGGTCCTACAATGAGCAGTTCTTC.